These 4 T cell receptor beta chains originate from one sample sequenced in a study of cytomegalovirus exposure and HLA in healthy donors. PCR amplification relied on 60 Vbeta primers (plus 13 Jbeta primers). Clones were sequenced by immunoSEQ multiplex PCR, and TCRdb holds only the in-frame ones, with some missing. Of about 140,000 clones listed, just under 80% were seen once; the top ten hold over 2%. The sample consisted of PBMCs. These receptors all stem from a man under 40 in good health and CMV-seronegative.

The rearrangement links TRBV28 to TRBJ2-5, with TRBD1 as a possible D gene (6 bases). The CDR3 covers 20 residues. In germline, CDR1 is MDHEN, CDR2 SYDVKM. Trimming took 3 bases from V and 0 from J, leaving 26 bases between them. CDR3: CASSFSLIPAAGAYQETQYF. DNA for the CDR3: TGTGCCAGCAGTTTTAGTCTCATCCCCGCGGCAGGGGCGTACCAAGAGACCCAGTACTTC.

The chain has TRBV7-2 and TRBJ2-5; 9 positions agree with TRBD1. Unmatched junction bases numbered 10, after V lost 2 bases and J lost 0 bases. Germline loops: CDR1 SGHTA, CDR2 FQGNSA. The CDR3 runs to 18 residues. The CDR3, as DNA: TGTGCCAGCAGCTTAAACTTTTTCGGGACAGGGCACCAAGAGACCCAGTACTTC. Protein: CASSLNFFGTGHQETQYF.

The rearrangement uses TRBV5-6 and TRBJ2-7; 8 bases line up with TRBD1. CDR1 SGHDT and CDR2 YYEEEE come from the germline V gene. Trimming cost V 0 bases and J 3 bases; bases outside gene matches: 2. This CDR3 is built from 14 residues. CDR3 region: CASSLGQGNYEQYF. CDR3 DNA sequence: TGTGCCAGCAGCTTGGGACAGGGGAACTACGAGCAGTACTTC.

The gene calls are TRBV6-1 and TRBJ1-5; 7 nucleotides match TRBD1. The CDR3 has 14 residues. The germline gives CDR1 MNHNS, CDR2 SASEGT. Trimming cost V 4 bases and J 7 bases; bases outside gene matches: 7. The CDR3 nucleotides are TGTGCCAGCAGTGTTGACAGGGTAGGCCAGCCCCAGCATTTT. This codes for CASSVDRVGQPQHF.